Below, 22 T cell receptor beta chains from the same sample are listed, as sequenced in a study of human T cells and chemical hapten exposure. TCRdb redid the calling of the RACE reads with MiXCR, one entry per CDR3 protein. The data contain more than 55,000 distinct CDR3 sequences, 9.8% of them singletons. The time point denotes: patch test 1, 2 weeks after DPC sensitization. Treatment of the sample: therapeutic diphenylcyclopropenone sensitization with weekly scalp DPC. The material was whole blood, obtained in connection with sensitization to the hapten diphenylcyclopropenone (DPC). Source of these receptors: a middle-aged woman with alopecia areata. Some clones in this sample may be carry-over from other donors' samples.

This clonotype was observed many times. V gene TRBV7-2 combines with J gene TRBJ2-1, with 7 bases that match TRBD1. The CDR3 length is 15 residues. Trimming took 5 bases from V and 0 from J; bases not matched to a gene: 4. The germline gives CDR1 SGHTA, CDR2 FQGNSA. The CDR3 sequence is CASSPRDSSYNEQFF. The CDR3 DNA reads TGTGCCAGCAGCCCTAGGGACAGCTCCTACAATGAGCAGTTCTTC.

V and J are TRBV29-1 and TRBJ1-2, with 8 bases matching TRBD1. V lost 6 bases, J lost 2 bases, and 8 bases stayed unmatched. There are 14 residues in the CDR3. Germline V gives CDR1 SQVTM, CDR2 ANQGSEA. DNA for the CDR3: TGCAGCGTGCGTGGTCCAGGGGGCAACTATGGCTACACCTTC. As protein: CSVRGPGGNYGYTF.

The J gene is TRBJ1-2, the V gene TRBV29-1, with a weak D call TRBD1 (5 bases). The CDR3 has 15 residues. Trimming took 7 bases from V and 5 from J, leaving 23 bases between them. Germline assignment: CDR1 SQVTM and CDR2 ANQGSEA. DNA of the CDR3: TGCAGCGGTCCACCCCCGGGGCCTGGGAGTTATGGCTACACCTTC. It yields the protein CSGPPPGPGSYGYTF. The variable domain in full, with the rest retrieved from reference TRBV29-1 and TRBJ1-2, is SAVISQKPSRDICQRGTSLTIQCQVDSQVTMMFWYRQQPGQSLTLIATANQGSEATYESGFVIDKFPISRPNLTFSTLTVSNMSPEDSSIYLCSGPPPGPGSYGYTFGSGTRLTVV.

This chain connects TRBV7-9 to TRBJ2-3, with TRBD2 matching 10 bases. CDR1 SEHNR and CDR2 FQNEAQ come from the germline V gene (reference sequence). The CDR3 loop spans 14 amino acids. J gave up 5 bases and V 4 bases, and 3 bases lay outside the gene matches. CDR3 residues: CASSSGLAKDTQYF. CDR3 nucleotides: TGTGCCAGCAGCTCGGGACTAGCGAAAGATACGCAGTATTTT. The full variable domain, with the rest looked up from reference TRBV7-9 and TRBJ2-3, is DTGVSQNPRHKITKRGQNVTFRCDPISEHNRLYWYRQTLGQGPEFLTYFQNEAQLEKSRLLSDRFSAERPKGSFSTLEIQRTEQGDSAMYLCASSSGLAKDTQYFGPGTRLTVL.

This clonotype was seen many times. This rearrangement joins TRBV6-6 to TRBJ1-5; D is possibly TRBD1 (5 bases). V was pared by 7 bases and J by 0 bases, with 22 bases between. Germline V lookup: CDR1 MNHNY, CDR2 SVGAGI (reference sequence). The CDR3 extends over 18 amino acids. This CDR3 reads CASTSRTSGGPSNQPQHF. The CDR3 coding sequence is TGTGCCAGCACCTCCCGAACGTCTGGGGGACCTAGCAATCAGCCCCAGCATTTT.

This clonotype was counted at least ten times. The chain joins TRBV7-2 to TRBJ2-7; 7 bases map to TRBD2. The CDR3 loop spans 15 amino acids. V shed 1 base, J shed 4 bases, and the junction held 7 bases outside the gene matches. Germline V gene lookup returns CDR1 SGHTA and CDR2 FQGNSA. CDR3 in DNA: TGTGCCAGCAGCTTAGACAGCGGGGACGGATACGAGCAGTACTTC. Translating it yields CASSLDSGDGYEQYF.

Ten or more counts support this clonotype. The rearrangement uses TRBV5-4 and TRBJ2-2; the match to TRBD1 covers 10 bases. Germline V gene lookup returns CDR1 SGHNT and CDR2 YYREEE (reference sequence). V was clipped by 3 bases and J by 4 bases; unmatched bases: 6. The CDR3 has 16 amino acids. This chain's CDR3 is CASSSDRGRGTGELFF. The CDR3 bases are TGTGCCAGCAGCTCCGACAGGGGGCGCGGCACCGGGGAGCTGTTTTTT.

This clonotype was observed at least ten times. The V gene is TRBV6-2 or TRBV6-3, the J gene TRBJ2-4; tentative D call: TRBD1 (5 bases). Germline loops: CDR1 MNHEY, CDR2 SVGEGT. V was shortened by 2 bases and J by 0 bases, with 11 bases between the two germline ends. The CDR3 has 16 residues. The CDR3 DNA is TGTGCCAGCAGTTACGGTGACAGTTTAGCCAAAAACATTCAGTACTTC. The encoded protein is CASSYGDSLAKNIQYF.

This chain joins TRBV2 and TRBJ2-1, with TRBD2 identical over 12 bases. V was pared by 4 bases and J by 0 bases, with 10 bases of the junction left unmatched. The CDR3 contains 19 residues. Germline CDR1 SNHLY, CDR2 FYNNEI. The CDR3 DNA reads as TGTGCCAGCAGTGGAATGGGGCTAGCGGGGGGGACCTCCTACAATGAGCAGTTCTTC. The encoded protein is CASSGMGLAGGTSYNEQFF.

At least ten counts were recorded for this clonotype. V gene TRBV14 combines with J gene TRBJ2-7; the D call may be TRBD1 or TRBD2 (5 bases each). From germline, CDR1 is SGHDN and CDR2 FVKESK. The CDR3 runs 13 residues. V gave up 4 bases and J gave up 3 bases, with 10 bases separating them. CDR3 loop: CASSRGPFYEQYF. Written as DNA, the CDR3 is TGTGCCAGCAGCCGGGGACCATTCTACGAGCAGTACTTC.

This clonotype occurred many times. The V and J genes are TRBV5-4 and TRBJ2-3, with D perhaps matching TRBD1 (6 bases). V was shortened by 5 bases and J by 6 bases, with 10 bases between the two germline ends. The CDR3 has 12 amino acids. The germline V gene encodes CDR1 SGHNT and CDR2 YYREEE (reference sequence). The CDR3 region is CASSSQGDTQYF. The CDR3 nucleotides read TGTGCCAGCAGTTCGCAGGGGGATACGCAGTATTTT.

This clonotype has ten or more counts. The junction does not match germline at one end; this may be a read error. The chain uses TRBV7-9 and TRBJ1-2; tentative D call: TRBD1 (5 bases). The CDR3 totals 14 residues. Germline V gives CDR1 SEHNR, CDR2 FQNEAQ (reference sequence). The CDR3 DNA follows: TGTGCCAGCAGCTTCGGGGGTGTTAACGATGGCTACACCTTC. Protein sequence: CASSFGGVNDGYTF. Filled out from reference TRBV7-9 and TRBJ1-2, the complete variable domain reads DTGVSQNPRHKITKRGQNVTFRCDPISEHNRLYWYRQTLGQGPEFLTYFQNEAQLEKSRLLSDRFSAERPKGSFSTLEIQRTEQGDSAMYLCASSFGGVNDGYTFGSGTRLTVV.

For this clonotype: Being one base from a much bigger clone, this may be a read error. The chain employs TRBV27 and TRBJ2-3; 8 bases are a match to TRBD1. J gave up 0 bases and V 8 bases, and 7 bases lay outside the gene matches. Germline CDR1 and CDR2: MNHEY and SMNVEV (reference sequence). The CDR3 is made up of 15 amino acids. The CDR3 sequence: CASGWQGASTDTQYF. The CDR3 nucleotides are TGTGCCAGCGGTTGGCAGGGGGCTAGCACAGATACGCAGTATTTT.

At least ten counts were recorded for this clonotype. This chain uses TRBV10-1 with TRBJ1-5; possibly TRBD1 for D (6 bases). Germline values: CDR1 WNHNN, CDR2 SYGVQD (reference sequence). The CDR3 loop spans 19 amino acids. Trimming cost V 2 bases and J 4 bases, with 24 bases left between them. CDR3 coding DNA: TGCGCCAGCAGTGAGCCGCGGCGGGGGACACTAGAGAGGAATCAGCCCCAGCATTTT. Its protein is CASSEPRRGTLERNQPQHF.

This clonotype was seen only a few times. The chain recombines TRBV24-1 with TRBJ2-1; a weak D match, TRBD2 (6 bases). The ends were cut back, 12 bases at V and 3 bases at J, with 17 bases in the middle. Looked up from germline, CDR1 is KGHDR and CDR2 is SFDVKD. The CDR3 contains 14 residues. DNA of the CDR3: TGTGCCCCACCCAGCGGGTTCCACTACAATGAGCAGTTCTTC. Translating it yields CAPPSGFHYNEQFF.

This clonotype occurred many times. This rearrangement joins TRBV7-6 to TRBJ2-2, with a possible D match to TRBD1 (5 bases). With 1 base removed from V and 6 bases from J, the gap between germline ends came to 12 bases. There are 15 residues in the CDR3. CDR1 is SGHVS, CDR2 FNYEAQ, per germline. CDR3 residues: CASSLGGGKPGELFF. The CDR3 nucleotides are TGTGCCAGCAGCTTAGGGGGCGGCAAACCCGGGGAGCTGTTTTTT.

This clonotype was counted only a few times. The chain joins TRBV28 to TRBJ2-1; perhaps TRBD2 as D (5 bases). V lost 5 bases, J lost 0 bases, and 14 bases lay in between. The germline gives CDR1 MDHEN, CDR2 SYDVKM. The CDR3 is 16 residues long. The CDR3 nucleotides are TGTGCCAGCAGTCCCGAAGACTACAGCTCCTACAATGAGCAGTTCTTC. Translated: CASSPEDYSSYNEQFF.

This clonotype has more than one count but fewer than ten. The chain is built from TRBV9 and TRBJ1-5; D call uncertain. V dropped 4 bases and J dropped 7 bases, with 12 bases sitting between them. This CDR3 contains 13 residues. The germline V gene has CDR1 SGDLS and CDR2 YYNGEE. The CDR3 DNA is TGTGCCAGCAGCCCCCCCGGGGAACAGCCCCAGCATTTT. Its protein is CASSPPGEQPQHF.

This clonotype was picked up a small number of times. The J gene is TRBJ1-2, the V gene TRBV11-2; 8 nucleotides agree with TRBD1. This CDR3 has 13 residues. The germline CDR1 and CDR2 sequences are SGHAT and FQNNGV. The V segment lost 5 bases and the J segment 7 bases; nucleotides outside the gene matches: 6. The CDR3 DNA reads as TGTGCCAGCAGCCCGGACAGGGATGGTGGCTACACCTTC. Translation gives CASSPDRDGGYTF.

V gene TRBV11-2 combines with J gene TRBJ2-7, with TRBD2 identical over 7 bases. J lost 3 bases, V lost 6 bases, and 11 bases had no gene match. The CDR3 has 15 residues. Germline CDR1 SGHAT, CDR2 FQNNGV. Here the CDR3 DNA reads TGTGCCAGCAGAAAAGCGGGGCCGCCGAACTACGAGCAGTACTTC. As protein: CASRKAGPPNYEQYF.

In its sample, this clonotype was seen a few times. This rearrangement joins TRBV20-1 to TRBJ1-5; D is possibly TRBD1 (6 bases). Germline CDR1 DFQATT, CDR2 SNEGSKA (reference sequence). The CDR3 contains 15 residues. V lost 1 base and J 3 bases, leaving 13 bases between the germline ends. The CDR3 loop is CSARGVGQFNQPQHF. In DNA, the CDR3 is TGCAGTGCTAGAGGGGTTGGACAGTTCAATCAGCCCCAGCATTTT.

This clonotype was found many times. This rearrangement joins TRBV6-6 to TRBJ2-1; 11 nucleotides agree with TRBD2. The germline CDR1 and CDR2 sequences are MNHNY and SVGAGI (reference sequence). The CDR3 runs 15 residues. The V gene end was trimmed by 6 bases and the J gene end by 4 bases; junction bases not matched to a gene: 5. Here the CDR3 DNA reads TGTGCCAGCAGACCTGGGACTAGCGGTTACAATGAGCAGTTCTTC. Translation: CASRPGTSGYNEQFF.